This T cell receptor beta chain is drawn from a study of response to subunit inactivated influenza vaccine. Study-level points and caveats: New T cells are recruited in small numbers by each seasonal influenza vaccination, according to the authors' suggestion.

TCRdb called the RT-PCR reads again in MiXCR, with one record for every CDR3 protein. This table holds 610,000 or so distinct CDR3 sequences, 14% found once. This clonotype occurred a few times. Its antigen is not identified. Germline CDR1 and CDR2: LGHNA and YNFKEQ. Trimming cost V 3 bases and J 8 bases; bases outside gene matches: 6. The CDR3 is made up of 14 amino acids. Specimen: PBMCs from blood, collected about 12 days after vaccination. The clonotype comes from a man aged 45-60 years who received an inactivated influenza vaccine. This chain joins TRBV4-2 and TRBJ2-1; 8 bases line up with TRBD2. CDR3 protein: CASSHTSGSYEQFF. As DNA, the CDR3 is TGTGCCAGCAGCCATACAAGCGGGAGCTATGAGCAGTTCTTC.